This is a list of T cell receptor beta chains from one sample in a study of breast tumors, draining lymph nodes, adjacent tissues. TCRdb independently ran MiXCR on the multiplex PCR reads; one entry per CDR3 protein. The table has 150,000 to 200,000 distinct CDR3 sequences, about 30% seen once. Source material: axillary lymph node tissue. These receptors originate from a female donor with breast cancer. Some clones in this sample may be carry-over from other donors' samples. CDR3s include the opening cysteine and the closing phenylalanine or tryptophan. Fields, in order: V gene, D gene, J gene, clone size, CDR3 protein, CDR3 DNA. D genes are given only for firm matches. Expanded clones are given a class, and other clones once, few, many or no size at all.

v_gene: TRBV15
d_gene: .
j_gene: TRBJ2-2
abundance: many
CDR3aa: CATSRGRRYTGELFF
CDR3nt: TGTGCCACCAGCAGAGGGCGGCGATACACCGGGGAGCTGTTTTTT

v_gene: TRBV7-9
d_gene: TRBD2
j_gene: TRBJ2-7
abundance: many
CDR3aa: CASSLEFRLAGDLDEQYF
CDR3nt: TGTGCCAGCAGCTTAGAATTCCGACTAGCGGGAGATCTTGACGAGCAGTACTTC

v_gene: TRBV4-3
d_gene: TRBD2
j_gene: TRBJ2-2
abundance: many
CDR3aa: CASSQSLAGVGGELFF
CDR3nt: TGCGCCAGCAGCCAATCTCTAGCGGGAGTAGGCGGGGAGCTGTTTTTT

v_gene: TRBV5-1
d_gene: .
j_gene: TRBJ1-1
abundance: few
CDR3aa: CASSLDTGRMISEAFF
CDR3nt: TGCGCCAGCAGCTTAGATACGGGACGGATGATTTCTGAAGCTTTCTTT

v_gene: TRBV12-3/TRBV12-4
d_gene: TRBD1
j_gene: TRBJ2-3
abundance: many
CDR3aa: CASSSGDRVADTQYF
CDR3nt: TGTGCCAGCAGTTCCGGGGACAGGGTAGCAGATACGCAGTATTTT

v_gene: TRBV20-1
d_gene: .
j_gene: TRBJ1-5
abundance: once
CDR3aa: CSAPVLAGGPETQHF
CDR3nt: TGCAGTGCTCCAGTACTAGCGGGAGGGCCGGAGACCCAGCATTTT

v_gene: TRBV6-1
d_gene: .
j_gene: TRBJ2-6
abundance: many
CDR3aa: CASRPGGAGANVLTF
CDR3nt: TGTGCCAGCAGGCCGGGCGGGGCTGGGGCCAACGTCCTGACTTTC

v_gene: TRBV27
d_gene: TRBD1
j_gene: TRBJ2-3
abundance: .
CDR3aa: CASRLLPGQGDTDTQYF
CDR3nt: TGTGCCAGCAGACTCCTCCCGGGACAGGGGGACACAGATACGCAGTATTTT

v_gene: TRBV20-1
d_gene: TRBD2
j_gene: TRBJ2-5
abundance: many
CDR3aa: CSAGLAGGQETQYF
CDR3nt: TGCAGTGCTGGACTAGCGGGAGGGCAAGAGACCCAGTACTTC

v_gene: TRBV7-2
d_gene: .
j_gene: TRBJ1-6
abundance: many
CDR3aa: CASSLSIGLNSPLHF
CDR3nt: TGTGCCAGCAGCCTAAGTATAGGTCTTAATTCACCCCTCCACTTT

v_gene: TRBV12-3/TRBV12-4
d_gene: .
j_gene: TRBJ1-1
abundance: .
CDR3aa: CASRVNTEAFF
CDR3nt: TGTGCCAGCAGGGTGAACACTGAAGCTTTCTTT

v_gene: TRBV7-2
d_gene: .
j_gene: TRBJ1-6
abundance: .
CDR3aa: CASSRVRAGYNSPLHF
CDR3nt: TGTGCCAGCAGCCGAGTCAGGGCTGGTTATAATTCACCCCTCCACTTT

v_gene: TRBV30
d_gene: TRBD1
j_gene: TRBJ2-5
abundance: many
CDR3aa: CAWSGGTGKGETQYF
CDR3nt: TGTGCCTGGAGTGGGGGGACAGGAAAAGGAGAGACCCAGTACTTC

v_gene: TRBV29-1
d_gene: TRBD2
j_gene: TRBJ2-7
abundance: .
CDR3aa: CSILALAGGYEQYF
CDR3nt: TGCAGCATTTTGGCGCTAGCGGGAGGCTACGAGCAGTACTTC

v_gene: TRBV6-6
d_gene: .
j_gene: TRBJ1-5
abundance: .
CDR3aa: CASSYGAAGPQHF
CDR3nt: TGTGCCAGCAGTTACGGGGCGGCAGGGCCCCAGCATTTT

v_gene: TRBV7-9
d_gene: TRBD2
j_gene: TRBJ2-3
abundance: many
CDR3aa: CASSLDPSGRAGTDTQYF
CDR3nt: TGTGCCAGCAGCTTAGATCCTAGCGGGAGAGCAGGCACAGATACGCAGTATTTT

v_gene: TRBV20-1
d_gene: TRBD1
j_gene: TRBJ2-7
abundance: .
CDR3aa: CSASGDRAVGEQYF
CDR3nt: TGCAGTGCTAGCGGGGACAGGGCGGTGGGCGAGCAGTACTTC

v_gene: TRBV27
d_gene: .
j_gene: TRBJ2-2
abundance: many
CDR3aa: CASTQGGRGGTGELFF
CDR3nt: TGTGCCAGCACCCAGGGGGGCCGCGGGGGCACCGGGGAGCTGTTTTTT

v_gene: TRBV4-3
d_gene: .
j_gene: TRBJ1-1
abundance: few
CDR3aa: CASSPRQSESSAFF
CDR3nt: TGCGCCAGCAGCCCAAGACAGTCGGAATCGTCAGCTTTCTTT

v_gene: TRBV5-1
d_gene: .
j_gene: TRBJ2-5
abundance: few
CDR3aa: CASSLVSRQDTQYF
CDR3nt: TGCGCCAGCAGCTTGGTGTCACGCCAAGACACCCAGTACTTC

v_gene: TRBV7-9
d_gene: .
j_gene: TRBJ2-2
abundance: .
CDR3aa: CASSWSTGELFF
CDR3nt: TGTGCCAGCAGTTGGTCCACCGGGGAGCTGTTTTTT

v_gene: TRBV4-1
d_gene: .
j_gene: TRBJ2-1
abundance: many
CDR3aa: CASSQPGLPPNEQFF
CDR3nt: TGCGCCAGCAGCCAGCCGGGACTCCCCCCAAATGAGCAGTTCTTC

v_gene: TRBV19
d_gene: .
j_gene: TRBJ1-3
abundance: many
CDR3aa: CASMMGNTIYF
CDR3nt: TGTGCCAGTATGATGGGAAACACCATATATTTT

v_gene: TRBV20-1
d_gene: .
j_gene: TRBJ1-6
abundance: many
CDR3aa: CSARAGGLSGNSPLHF
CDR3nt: TGCAGTGCTAGAGCTGGTGGGCTTTCGGGGAATTCACCCCTCCACTTT

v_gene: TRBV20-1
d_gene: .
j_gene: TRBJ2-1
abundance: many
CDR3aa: CSAGGGRDEQFF
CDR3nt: TGCAGTGCCGGAGGGGGTAGAGATGAGCAGTTCTTC

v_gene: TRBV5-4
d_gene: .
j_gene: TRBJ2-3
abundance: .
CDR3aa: CASSRGSATQYF
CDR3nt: TGTGCCAGCAGCCGAGGTTCTGCTACGCAGTATTTT

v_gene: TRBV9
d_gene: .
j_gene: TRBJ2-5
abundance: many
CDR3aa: CASSVGQRGETQYF
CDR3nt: TGTGCCAGCAGCGTAGGCCAGCGTGGGGAGACCCAGTACTTC

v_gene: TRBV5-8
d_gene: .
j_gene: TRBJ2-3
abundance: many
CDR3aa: CASSLRMRTQYF
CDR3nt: TGTGCCAGCAGCTTAAGGATGCGGACGCAGTATTTT

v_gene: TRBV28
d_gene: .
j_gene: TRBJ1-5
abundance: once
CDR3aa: CASSLFRGDISSQPQHF
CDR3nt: TGTGCCAGCAGTTTATTCCGGGGGGATATTAGCAGTCAGCCCCAGCATTTT

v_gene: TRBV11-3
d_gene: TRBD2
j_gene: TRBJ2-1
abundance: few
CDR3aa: CASSIGLAAEQFF
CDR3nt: TGTGCCAGCAGCATTGGACTAGCGGCTGAGCAGTTCTTC

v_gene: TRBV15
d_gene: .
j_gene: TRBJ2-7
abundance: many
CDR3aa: CATSSAGGFEQYF
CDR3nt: TGTGCCACCAGCTCCGCCGGAGGGTTCGAGCAGTACTTC

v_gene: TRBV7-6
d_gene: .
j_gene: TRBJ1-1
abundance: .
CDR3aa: CASSLRDLGGRTEAFF
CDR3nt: TGTGCCAGCAGCTTAAGAGATCTTGGGGGGCGCACTGAAGCTTTCTTT

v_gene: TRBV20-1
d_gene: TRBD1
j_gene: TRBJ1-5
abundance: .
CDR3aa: CSAIQGALYEQHF
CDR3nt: TGCAGTGCTATACAGGGGGCATTGTACGAGCAGCATTTT

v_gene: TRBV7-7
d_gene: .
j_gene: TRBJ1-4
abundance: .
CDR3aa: CASSSGQPGEKLSF
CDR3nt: TGTGCTAGCAGCTCTGGACAGCCGGGGGAAAAGCTGTCTTTT

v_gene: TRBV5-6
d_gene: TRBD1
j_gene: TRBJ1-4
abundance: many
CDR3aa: CASSLGTGGSTNEKLFF
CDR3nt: TGTGCCAGCAGCTTGGGGACAGGGGGCAGTACTAATGAAAAACTGTTTTTT

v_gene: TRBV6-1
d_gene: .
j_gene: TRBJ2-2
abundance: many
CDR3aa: CASSFRGATGELFF
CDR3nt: TGTGCCAGCAGCTTCAGGGGGGCCACCGGGGAGCTGTTTTTT

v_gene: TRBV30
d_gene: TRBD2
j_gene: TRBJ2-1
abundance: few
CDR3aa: CAWSGSGRALYNEQFF
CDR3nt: TGTGCCTGGAGTGGCAGCGGGAGGGCCCTCTACAATGAGCAGTTCTTC

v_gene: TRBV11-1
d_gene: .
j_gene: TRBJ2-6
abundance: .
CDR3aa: CASSLGSGPGANVLTF
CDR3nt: TGTGCCAGCAGCTTAGGGTCGGGCCCTGGGGCCAACGTCCTGACCTTC

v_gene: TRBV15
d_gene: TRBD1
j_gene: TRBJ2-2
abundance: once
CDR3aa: CATKPRGPNTGELFF
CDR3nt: TGTGCCACCAAACCTAGGGGGCCAAACACCGGGGAGCTGTTTTTT

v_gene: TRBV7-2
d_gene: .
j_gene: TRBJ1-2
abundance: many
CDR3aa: CASSFGGSLIYGYPF
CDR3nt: TGTGCCAGCAGCTTCGGGGGATCCCTTATCTATGGCTACCCCTTC

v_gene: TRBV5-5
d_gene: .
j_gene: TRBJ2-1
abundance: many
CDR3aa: CASSTEGDNEQFF
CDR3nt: TGTGCCAGCAGTACCGAGGGTGACAATGAGCAGTTCTTC